The 10 T cell receptor beta chains presented below share a single source sample, sequenced in a study of blood T cell repertoires in COVID-19. Produced via immunoSEQ multiplex PCR; TCRdb's table is partial and in-frame only. The table records some 250,000 clones, about 80% of them present only once. The sample was peripheral blood. Receptor source: a woman aged 80 or over with acute or convalescent COVID-19.

This clone was counted once. The chain links TRBV9 to TRBJ2-2; 9 bases match TRBD1. The V gene end was trimmed by 3 bases and the J gene end by 3 bases; junction bases not matched to a gene: 6. This CDR3 contains 16 residues. Germline V gene sequence: CDR1 SGDLS, CDR2 YYNGEE. CDR3 sequence: CASSGPGQGDTGELFF. For the CDR3, the DNA is TGTGCCAGCAGCGGACCGGGACAGGGTGACACCGGGGAGCTGTTTTTT. Supplemented by reference TRBV9 and TRBJ2-2, the full variable domain reads DSGVTQTPKHLITATGQRVTLRCSPRSGDLSVYWYQQSLDQGLQFLIQYYNGEERAKGNILERFSAQQFPDLHSELNLSSLELGDSALYFCASSGPGQGDTGELFFGEGSRLTVL.

This clone was detected only a few times. The chain carries TRBV5-1 and TRBJ2-2; D gene unclear. V dropped 0 bases and J dropped 7 bases, with 7 bases sitting between them. The length of the CDR3 is 13 residues. The germline CDR1 and CDR2 sequences are SGHRS and YFSETQ. Here the CDR3 DNA reads TGCGCCAGCAGCTTGGCCGCGGACGGGGAGCTGTTTTTT. It codes for CASSLAADGELFF.

This sequence joins TRBV3-1 (or the pseudogene TRBV3-2) and TRBJ1-3, with D possibly being TRBD1 (6 bases). This CDR3 is built from 14 residues. Trimming shortened V by 5 bases and J by 0 bases, and 8 bases separated the two germline ends. Germline V gene data show CDR1 as LGHDT and CDR2 as YNNKEL (reference sequence). CDR3 DNA sequence: TGTGCCAGCAGCTCGGACAGCTCTGGAAACACCATATATTTT. It specifies CASSSDSSGNTIYF.

Details on this clone: Other DNA sequences of this sample code for an identical CDR3. The chain joins TRBV18 to TRBJ2-5; 7 nucleotides line up with TRBD2. Germline V lookup: CDR1 KGHSH, CDR2 LQKENI. The V and J ends lost 6 bases and 1 base, in that order; junction bases with no gene match: 8. The CDR3 totals 15 residues. The CDR3 region has the DNA TGTGCCAGCTCCCCCGGTGAGCGGGGCCAAGAGACCCAGTACTTC. Translating it yields CASSPGERGQETQYF. The variable domain in full, completed from reference TRBV18 and TRBJ2-5, reads NAGVMQNPRHLVRRRGQEARLRCSPMKGHSHVYWYRQLPEEGLKFMVYLQKENIIDESGMPKERFSAEFPKEGPSILRIQQVVRGDSAAYFCASSPGERGQETQYFGPGTRLLVL.

To note about this clone: Other nucleotide sequences in the sample specify the same CDR3. The chain combines TRBV12-3 or TRBV12-4 with TRBJ1-2, with TRBD1 identical over 7 bases. This CDR3 is 11 amino acids long. After removal of 5 bases from V and 8 bases from J, the junction contained 2 bases not matched to a gene. As DNA, the CDR3 is TGTGCCAGCAGTCACAGGGGAGGCTACACCTTC. Amino acid sequence: CASSHRGGYTF.

The chain is built from TRBV5-4 and TRBJ2-3, with D possibly being TRBD1 (6 bases). The CDR3 extends over 12 amino acids. Germline assignment: CDR1 SGHNT and CDR2 YYREEE (reference sequence). Trimming removed 0 bases at V and 12 bases at J, with 11 bases between. CDR3 protein: CASSLEGVGQYF. The CDR3, as DNA: TGTGCCAGCAGCTTGGAGGGGGTCGGCCAGTATTTT.

The gene calls are TRBV5-1 and TRBJ2-5, with no clear D. The CDR3 loop spans 11 amino acids. V was clipped by 3 bases and J by 4 bases, with 4 bases between them. Germline-derived CDR1 and CDR2 are SGHRS and YFSETQ. The CDR3 is CASSSSETQYF. DNA for the CDR3: TGCGCCAGCAGCTCTTCAGAGACCCAGTACTTC.

The CDR3 reads CAISEGGGEGGYTF. The CDR3 nucleotides are TGTGCCATCAGTGAAGGAGGGGGGGAAGGCGGCTACACCTTC. The chain joins TRBV10-3 to TRBJ1-2, with a possible D match to TRBD1 (6 bases). Germline V gene sequence: CDR1 ENHRY, CDR2 SYGVKD. Trimming removed 3 bases from V and 8 bases from J, with 16 bases in between. CDR3 size: 14 residues.

The chain carries TRBV2 and TRBJ1-2; D uncertain. V was pared by 2 bases and J by 2 bases, with 3 bases between. This CDR3 has 12 amino acids. Per germline, CDR1 SNHLY and CDR2 FYNNEI. The CDR3: CASSEQNYGYTF. The DNA for the CDR3 is TGTGCCAGCAGTGAACAGAACTATGGCTACACCTTC.

The chain links TRBV5-1 to TRBJ2-3; 12 nucleotides agree with TRBD2. The germline CDR1 and CDR2 sequences are SGHRS and YFSETQ. The CDR3 has 19 residues. J gave up 4 bases and V 0 bases, and 12 bases lay outside the gene matches. The CDR3 nucleotides are TGCGCCAGCAGCTTGGGTCTGCTAGCGGGGGGGCCGCAGGCAGATACGCAGTATTTT. Translated, it gives CASSLGLLAGGPQADTQYF.